A single sample is the source of the 14 T cell receptor beta chains below, sequenced in a study of T cell responses to AZD1222 COVID-19 vaccine. The repertoire was sequenced with immunoSEQ multiplex PCR; TCRdb's copy has only in-frame clones and lacks some. The table has 160,000 or so clones, around nine tenths seen once. Sequenced material: peripheral blood, taken 28 days after the second AZD1222 dose. Receptors originate from an adult who received the AZD1222 COVID-19 vaccine.

The gene calls are TRBV7-9 and TRBJ2-7, with a tentative D call TRBD1 (7 bases). CDR1 is SEHNR and CDR2 is FQNEAQ in the germline V gene (reference sequence). The V end lost 9 bases, the J end lost 7 bases, and 19 bases lay between the germline ends. The CDR3 length is 13 residues. The CDR3 loop reads CASSNQGGYEQYF. CDR3 DNA: TGTGCCAGTTCGAACCAGGGGGGATATGAGCAGTACTTC.

As DNA, the CDR3 is TGTGCCAGTAGTTCGGGTGGAGATCCACAAGAAAAACTGTTTTTT. This translates into CASSSGGDPQEKLFF. The rearrangement links TRBV19 to TRBJ1-4; D gene ambiguous. Trimming removed 5 bases at V and 8 bases at J, with 18 bases between. CDR1 is LNHDA, CDR2 SQIVND, per germline (reference sequence). This CDR3 comprises 15 residues.

This chain links TRBV30 with TRBJ2-7; 8 bases are a match to TRBD1. After removal of 7 bases from V and 2 bases from J, the junction contained 10 bases not matched to a gene. Germline V CDR1 and CDR2: GTSNPN, SVGIG (reference sequence). This CDR3 spans 14 amino acids. The CDR3 sequence: CASRRGQEPYEQYF. The CDR3 DNA sequence: TGTGCCTCCAGAAGGGGACAGGAACCCTACGAGCAGTACTTC.

The chain carries TRBV28 and TRBJ1-1; D remains ambiguous. The CDR3 loop spans 13 amino acids. Looked up from germline, CDR1 is MDHEN and CDR2 is SYDVKM. Trimming left V 8 bases short and J 0 bases short, with 10 bases between. The CDR3 sequence: CASSLIMNTEAFF. CDR3 nucleotides: TGTGCCAGCTCCCTAATTATGAACACTGAAGCTTTCTTT. The complete variable domain, with remaining parts taken from reference TRBV28 and TRBJ1-1, reads DVKVTQSSRYLVKRTGEKVFLECVQDMDHENMFWYRQDPGLGLRLIYFSYDVKMKEKGDIPEGYSVSREKKERFSLILESASTNQTSMYLCASSLIMNTEAFFGQGTRLTVV.

The chain couples TRBV6-5 to TRBJ1-2, with D possibly matching TRBD1 (5 bases). The CDR3 spans 14 residues. Germline-derived CDR1 and CDR2 are MNHEY and SVGAGI. Trimming shortened V by 0 bases and J by 7 bases, and 12 bases separated the two germline ends. Written as DNA, the CDR3 is TGTGCCAGCAGTTACTCGAATTCAGGGTTTGGCTACACCTTC. Translating gives CASSYSNSGFGYTF.

V gene TRBV5-5 combines with J gene TRBJ1-2; D uncertain. There are 14 residues in the CDR3. Trimming removed 0 bases at V and 7 bases at J, with 13 bases between. The germline gives CDR1 SGHKS, CDR2 YYEKEE (reference sequence). The CDR3 DNA follows: TGTGCCAGCAGCTTGGGTGGTCTGGAGGGTGGCTACACCTTC. Translating it yields CASSLGGLEGGYTF.

The chain uses TRBV9 and TRBJ2-5; D unclear. This CDR3 contains 18 residues. V dropped 4 bases and J dropped 2 bases, with 24 bases sitting between them. Germline loops: CDR1 SGDLS, CDR2 YYNGEE. The CDR3 DNA is TGTGCCAGCAGCCCCACCCCCTTTTCGGGCGGACGACAAGAGACCCAGTACTTC. It is translated as CASSPTPFSGGRQETQYF. Together with reference TRBV9 and TRBJ2-5, the CDR3 gives the full variable domain: DSGVTQTPKHLITATGQRVTLRCSPRSGDLSVYWYQQSLDQGLQFLIQYYNGEERAKGNILERFSAQQFPDLHSELNLSSLELGDSALYFCASSPTPFSGGRQETQYFGPGTRLLVL.

The chain recombines TRBV2 with TRBJ2-3, with a weak D call TRBD2 (6 bases). Germline V gives CDR1 SNHLY, CDR2 FYNNEI. This CDR3 is 14 amino acids long. V dropped 5 bases and J dropped 2 bases, with 11 bases sitting between them. The CDR3 DNA sequence: TGTGCCAGCAGTCGGGACTCCATCACAGATACGCAGTATTTT. It specifies CASSRDSITDTQYF.

V and J are TRBV4-1 and TRBJ2-1; D gene uncertain. The CDR3 covers 14 residues. Germline V lookup: CDR1 MGHRA, CDR2 YSYEKL. The germline V and J ends were trimmed by 4 bases and 5 bases, with 12 bases remaining between them. CDR3 protein: CASSPKPVDNEQFF. The CDR3 DNA reads TGCGCCAGCAGCCCAAAGCCGGTCGACAATGAGCAGTTCTTC.

This chain joins TRBV24-1 and TRBJ2-5, with TRBD2 matching over 8 bases. The CDR3 length is 16 residues. Germline trimming cut 3 bases from V and 1 base from J; bases unmatched to any gene: 6. Germline CDR1 KGHDR, CDR2 SFDVKD. The CDR3 DNA reads TGTGCCACCAGTGATGGAGCGGGGGACCTCCAAGAGACCCAGTACTTC. Protein: CATSDGAGDLQETQYF.

The rearrangement joins TRBV9 to TRBJ2-7; TRBD2 matches at 7 bases. V gave up 0 bases and J gave up 2 bases; unmatched junction bases: 2. Germline assignment: CDR1 SGDLS and CDR2 YYNGEE. This CDR3 has 14 residues. The CDR3 is CASSVGAGAYEQYF. The CDR3 DNA sequence: TGTGCCAGCAGCGTAGGCGCGGGGGCCTACGAGCAGTACTTC.

The rearrangement joins TRBV7-2 to TRBJ1-2; TRBD1 matches 10 bases. The germline V gene encodes CDR1 SGHTA and CDR2 FQGNSA. CDR3 length: 14 residues. The V and J ends lost 5 bases and 7 bases, in that order; junction bases with no gene match: 7. The CDR3 spells CASSRDRGGGGYTF. The CDR3 coding sequence is TGTGCCAGCAGCCGGGACAGGGGTGGAGGTGGCTACACCTTC.

The chain recombines TRBV28 with TRBJ2-4, with D hard to call. This CDR3 has 13 amino acids. The V end lost 2 bases, the J end lost 6 bases, and 8 bases lay between the germline ends. CDR1 MDHEN and CDR2 SYDVKM come from the germline V gene. Here the CDR3 DNA reads TGTGCCAGCAGTTTAGAAGGGTTAAACATTCAGTACTTC. This translates into CASSLEGLNIQYF.

This clone was seen only a few times. The chain combines TRBV19 with TRBJ1-5; no firm D call. Trimming shortened V by 3 bases and J by 6 bases, and 9 bases separated the two germline ends. CDR3 size: 13 residues. CDR1 is LNHDA and CDR2 is SQIVND in the germline V gene (reference sequence). CDR3 DNA: TGTGCCAGTAGTATTCAGGACGGTCAGCCCCAGCATTTT. Its protein product is CASSIQDGQPQHF.